This T cell receptor beta chain was profiled in a study of blood T cell repertoires in COVID-19. Across the whole study: T cells, B-cell-depleted T cells, or PBMCs supplied cDNA or gDNA.

J lost 4 bases, V lost 5 bases, and 4 bases had no gene match. CDR3 length: 13 residues. Germline CDR1 and CDR2: MNHEY and SVGAGI. Participants were aged 18 to 89 years from around 26 US areas. Participants reported their clinical history, and cohort assignment relied on those reports. Per the original data handling: The authors estimated nucleated cell counts from reference gene primer amplification. Profiling relied on immunoSEQ multiplex PCR, and the TCRdb table lists in-frame clones only, not all of them. V, J and clone size reflect that table, while D and trimming were determined from the DNA. The sample carries approximately 260,000 clones, 70% to 90% recorded once.

This sequence was found in a woman aged 35 to 49 with acute COVID-19. Sequencing input: PBMCs or T cells enriched from blood (not recorded which). J is TRBJ2-5 and V is TRBV6-5, with TRBD1 matching over 7 bases. The CDR3 protein is CASSIQGLETQYF. CDR3 coding DNA: TGTGCCAGCAGTATACAGGGGTTAGAGACCCAGTACTTC.